These 3 T cell receptor beta chains were all obtained from the same sample, sequenced in a study of blood T cell repertoires in COVID-19. TCRdb's table, derived via immunoSEQ multiplex PCR, lists solely in-frame clones and lacks some. Found here are 100,000 to 150,000 clones, 85% to 90% of them singletons; the top ten hold around 0.81%. The sample taken for sequencing was peripheral blood. The receptors were sampled from a woman aged 45 to 65 with active or convalescent COVID-19.

CDR3 in amino acids: CASSGRDRGYNEQFF. The CDR3 nucleotides are TGTGCCAGCAGCGGCCGGGACAGGGGTTACAATGAGCAGTTCTTC. J is TRBJ2-1 and V is TRBV5-4; the match to TRBD1 covers 10 bases. The V gene end was trimmed by 4 bases and the J gene end by 4 bases; junction bases not matched to a gene: 5. CDR3 length: 15 amino acids. Germline CDR1 is SGHNT and CDR2 is YYREEE (reference sequence).

V and J are TRBV6-5 and TRBJ1-5; TRBD1 aligns across 8 bases. Germline CDR1 MNHEY, CDR2 SVGAGI. The CDR3 covers 15 residues. Losses at the gene ends were 5 bases for V and 3 bases for J; bases not matched to a gene: 6. The CDR3 bases are TGTGCCAGCAGTCCAGGACAGGGCCCCAATCAGCCCCAGCATTTT. Its protein is CASSPGQGPNQPQHF.

As for this clone: This CDR3 is also generated by other DNA sequences in the sample. The V gene is TRBV6-5, the J gene TRBJ1-3, with D possibly matching TRBD1 (5 bases). CDR1 is MNHEY, CDR2 SVGAGI, per germline. V lost 7 bases and J lost 4, with 14 bases in between. The CDR3 runs 14 residues. CDR3 DNA: TGTGCCAGCACCCGCCCGGGGGAAGGAAACACCATATATTTT. Encoded protein: CASTRPGEGNTIYF.